A single sample gave rise to the 4 T cell receptor beta chains below, sequenced in a study of blood T cells in healthy people across ages. Together with a sample-barcoded 5' primer, a J-beta primer mix was included in a second PCR lasting roughly 6 to 12 cycles. TCRdb used MiXCR to reprocess the 5' RACE reads, holding one entry per CDR3 protein. The profile shows approximately 700,000 distinct CDR3 sequences, approximately 30% of them singletons. The sequenced material came from blood. The receptor source for this set is a woman of 80 years or more in good health.

There are many counts of this clonotype. The genes are TRBV28 and TRBJ2-7; D remains unclear. Germline CDR1 and CDR2: MDHEN and SYDVKM. This CDR3 spans 11 amino acids. Between the trimmed V and J ends, which lost 6 bases and 3 bases, there was a span of 6 bases. CDR3 loop: CASSFLYEQYF. The CDR3 bases are TGTGCCAGCAGCTTTCTCTACGAGCAGTACTTC.

The chain carries TRBV20-1 and TRBJ1-1; D unclear. The CDR3 consists of 14 residues. CDR1 DFQATT and CDR2 SNEGSKA come from the germline V gene (reference sequence). Deletions cut 0 bases from V and 2 bases from J, with 10 bases between. CDR3 loop: CSAREGGANTEAFF. The DNA of the CDR3 is TGCAGTGCTAGAGAGGGAGGAGCTAACACTGAAGCTTTCTTT.

This clonotype was observed many times. This chain connects TRBV4-1 to TRBJ2-6, with D uncertain. CDR3 length: 20 amino acids. Germline-derived CDR1 and CDR2 are MGHRA and YSYEKL. V gave up 0 bases and J gave up 1 base, with 19 bases separating them. CDR3 nucleotide sequence: TGCGCCAGCAGCCAAGAGGGTAAGGACGGATTCGATTCTGGGGCCAACGTCCTGACTTTC. Its protein is CASSQEGKDGFDSGANVLTF.

The rearrangement joins TRBV9 to TRBJ2-7; D perhaps matches TRBD2 (6 bases). Germline V gene data show CDR1 as SGDLS and CDR2 as YYNGEE. This CDR3 has 15 amino acids. V was pared by 2 bases and J by 2 bases, with 14 bases between. This CDR3 is CASSVGGAKTYEQYF. Here the CDR3 DNA reads TGTGCCAGCAGCGTTGGCGGGGCTAAAACCTACGAGCAGTACTTC.